A single sample gave rise to the 20 T cell receptor beta chains below, sequenced in a study of T-cell memory formation after mild COVID-19. One entry per CDR3 protein, called by TCRdb with MiXCR from the 5' RACE reads. The table shows about half a million distinct CDR3 sequences, with roughly 20% occurring only once. Sample: PBMCs or a T cell subset sorted from them (not recorded which). These receptors all stem from an adult woman who had mild COVID-19 (a few samples of this study predate the infection). Cell type and time point are not known.

This clonotype turned up a few times. The gene calls are TRBV4-2 and TRBJ2-1; no clear D. The CDR3 is 16 amino acids. Germline V gene data show CDR1 as LGHNA and CDR2 as YNFKEQ. V gave up 0 bases and J gave up 1 base, with 10 bases separating them. The CDR3 bases are TGTGCCAGCAGCCAAGATTCTTTGGGGTCCTACAATGAGCAGTTCTTC. Protein: CASSQDSLGSYNEQFF.

The chain carries TRBV6-5 and TRBJ1-1, with 10 bases lining up with TRBD1. From germline, CDR1 is MNHEY and CDR2 SVGAGI. J gave up 12 bases and V 2 bases, and 9 bases lay outside the gene matches. The length of the CDR3 is 14 residues. CDR3 DNA: TGTGCCAGCAGTTACGCGACAGGGGGCGAGATAACTTTCTTT. Encoded protein: CASSYATGGEITFF.

This clonotype was seen a few times. This chain connects TRBV12-3 or TRBV12-4 to TRBJ2-7; D is unresolved. V lost 3 bases and J lost 2, with 8 bases in between. CDR3 length: 13 residues. The CDR3 nucleotides read TGTGCCAGCAGTTTCGGGCCCCCCTACGAGCAGTACTTC. Translation: CASSFGPPYEQYF.

As concerns this clonotype: One end of the junction fails to match germline, which may point to a read error. The V call is TRBV5-6, the J call TRBJ2-3; D is unresolved. The germline V gene has CDR1 SGHDT and CDR2 YYEEEE. CDR3 length equals 13 residues. Written as DNA, the CDR3 is TGTGCCAGCAGCGACCAAGGACGGACCTCACCCCCTTTT. This gives the protein CASSDQGRTSPPF. Complete variable domain (other parts from reference TRBV5-6 and TRBJ2-3): DAGVTQSPTHLIKTRGQQVTLRCSPKSGHDTVSWYQQALGQGPQFIFQYYEEEERQRGNFPDRFSGHQFPNYSSELNVNALLLGDSALYLCASSDQGRTSPPFGPGTRLTVL.

The chain employs TRBV7-8 and TRBJ2-1; unclear D gene. The CDR3 consists of 12 residues. V was clipped by 2 bases and J by 9 bases, with 8 bases between them. Germline CDR1 reads SGHVS; CDR2 reads FQNEAQ. The CDR3 coding sequence is TGTGCCAGCAGCTTAAATGACGGTGAGCAGTTCTTC. This codes for CASSLNDGEQFF.

This clonotype turned up a few times. This chain links TRBV27 with TRBJ2-5; D remains unclear. V lost 8 bases and J lost 2, with 12 bases in between. Germline CDR1 reads MNHEY; CDR2 reads SMNVEV (reference sequence). CDR3 length equals 13 residues. CDR3 DNA: TGTGCCAGCGGCTGGACGGGTCAAGAGACCCAGTACTTC. It specifies CASGWTGQETQYF.

The chain links TRBV3-1 to TRBJ2-3; 7 bases align to TRBD2. Germline assignment: CDR1 LGHDT and CDR2 YNNKEL (reference sequence). The CDR3 is 14 amino acids. With V trimmed by 4 bases and J by 6 bases, 7 bases remained unmatched. Here the CDR3 DNA reads TGTGCCAGCAGCCCACCGGGGGGTCTGGATACGCAGTATTTT. It is translated as CASSPPGGLDTQYF.

The chain combines TRBV4-1 with TRBJ2-1; 12 nucleotides match TRBD1. Germline V CDR1 and CDR2: MGHRA, YSYEKL. The length of the CDR3 is 16 residues. After removal of 0 bases from V and 7 bases from J, the junction contained 4 bases not matched to a gene. The CDR3 is CASSQDPGQGANEQFF. DNA for the CDR3: TGCGCCAGCAGCCAAGATCCGGGACAGGGGGCAAATGAGCAGTTCTTC.

The V and J genes are TRBV29-1 and TRBJ2-2; TRBD2 matches at 7 bases. CDR3 size: 17 residues. The germline gives CDR1 SQVTM, CDR2 ANQGSEA. V lost 5 bases and J lost 0; bases outside the gene matches: 12. CDR3 DNA: TGCAGCGTTCCTCGATCCTTGAGCGGGGCGAACACCGGGGAGCTGTTTTTT. This encodes CSVPRSLSGANTGELFF.

This chain links TRBV19 with TRBJ2-3; the D is unclear. Trimming removed 8 bases at V and 3 bases at J, with 6 bases between. CDR1 is LNHDA and CDR2 is SQIVND in the germline V gene (reference sequence). This CDR3 spans 11 amino acids. Here the CDR3 reads CASRRTDTQYF. The CDR3 DNA follows: TGTGCCAGTCGACGGACAGATACGCAGTATTTT.

The sample holds a few counts of this clonotype. CDR3 loop: CASRTGTGLNKNIQYF. The CDR3 DNA reads TGTGCCAGCAGGACCGGGACAGGGCTTAACAAAAACATTCAGTACTTC. The rearrangement links TRBV27 to TRBJ2-4; 9 nucleotides line up with TRBD1. Losses at the gene ends were 6 bases for V and 3 bases for J; bases not matched to a gene: 9. CDR3 size: 16 residues. The germline V gene has CDR1 MNHEY and CDR2 SMNVEV (reference sequence).

The V call is TRBV24-1, the J call TRBJ2-5, with a possible D match to TRBD1 (5 bases). CDR3 length: 15 residues. Germline-derived CDR1 and CDR2 are KGHDR and SFDVKD. Trimming took off 5 bases at V and 2 bases at J, with 14 bases between the two ends. As DNA, the CDR3 is TGTGCCACCAGTGTGTCAGGGTCCCCACAAGAGACCCAGTACTTC. It codes for CATSVSGSPQETQYF.

The chain is built from TRBV5-4 and TRBJ2-3; TRBD1 or TRBD2 may be the D gene (5 bases each). The CDR3 is 14 amino acids. V was trimmed by 7 bases and J by 6 bases, leaving 18 bases between them. Germline CDR1 is SGHNT and CDR2 is YYREEE (reference sequence). The CDR3 DNA follows: TGTGCCAGCGGCGCAGGAGCGAGGGGTGATACGCAGTATTTT. Translating it yields CASGAGARGDTQYF.

V and J are TRBV7-2 and TRBJ2-3; unclear D gene. Germline-derived CDR1 and CDR2 are SGHTA and FQGNSA. V was pared by 1 base and J by 4 bases, with 12 bases between. The CDR3 runs to 15 residues. CDR3 sequence: CASSLVGESPDTQYF. In DNA form, the CDR3 reads TGTGCCAGCAGCTTAGTAGGCGAATCCCCAGATACGCAGTATTTT.

The chain is built from TRBV20-1 and TRBJ2-1, with 7 bases matching TRBD1. V lost 6 bases, J lost 3 bases, and 8 bases stayed unmatched. Germline values: CDR1 DFQATT, CDR2 SNEGSKA (reference sequence). CDR3 length: 14 amino acids. The CDR3 bases are TGCAGTGCCTATGGACAGGACCTCTACAATGAGCAGTTCTTC. Amino acids: CSAYGQDLYNEQFF.

V is TRBV24-1 and J is TRBJ2-5; D possibly matches TRBD1 or TRBD2 (5 bases each). Trimming left V 4 bases short and J 7 bases short, with 15 bases between. There are 14 residues in the CDR3. CDR1 and CDR2 from the germline V gene are KGHDR and SFDVKD. The CDR3 reads CATSEAGAWVTQYF. DNA for the CDR3: TGTGCCACCAGTGAGGCCGGGGCTTGGGTGACCCAGTACTTC.

This clonotype was recorded a few times. The chain links TRBV7-9 to TRBJ1-1; D ambiguous. CDR3 length: 11 residues. V was trimmed by 3 bases and J by 6 bases, leaving 5 bases between them. The germline gives CDR1 SEHNR, CDR2 FQNEAQ (reference sequence). CDR3 loop: CASSFVSEAFF. In DNA form, the CDR3 reads TGTGCCAGCAGCTTTGTGTCTGAAGCTTTCTTT.

This clonotype was seen at least ten times. The chain joins TRBV7-9 to TRBJ1-5; no firm D call. CDR3 length: 14 amino acids. Germline V gene lookup returns CDR1 SEHNR and CDR2 FQNEAQ (reference sequence). V was clipped by 0 bases and J by 0 bases, with 3 bases between them. DNA for the CDR3: TGTGCCAGCAGCTTAGCCAATAGCAATCAGCCCCAGCATTTT. Protein product: CASSLANSNQPQHF.

V gene TRBV5-1 combines with J gene TRBJ2-2, with 7 bases fitting TRBD2. Germline V gives CDR1 SGHRS, CDR2 YFSETQ. CDR3 size: 13 residues. The trim removed 5 bases at V and 5 bases at J, leaving 3 bases unmatched. The CDR3: CASSTGGTGELFF. CDR3 in DNA: TGCGCCAGCAGTACCGGGGGGACCGGGGAGCTGTTTTTT.

There are a few counts of this clonotype. This chain joins TRBV18 and TRBJ2-1; 10 bases are a match to TRBD2. This CDR3 contains 15 residues. The V gene end was trimmed by 2 bases and the J gene end by 5 bases; junction bases not matched to a gene: 3. Germline lookup yields CDR1 KGHSH and CDR2 LQKENI. CDR3: CASSPDSGGHNEQFF. CDR3 bases: TGTGCCAGCTCACCAGATAGCGGGGGGCACAATGAGCAGTTCTTC.